Each of the 13 T cell receptor beta chains below was sequenced from the same sample in a study of Graves' ophthalmopathy and Graves' hyperthyroidism. The sequenced template was RNA, covering the TCR beta CDR3 region. HTBI-primed first-round RT-PCR preceded second-round multiplex PCR. A single record per CDR3 protein comes from TCRdb applying MiXCR to the multiplex PCR reads. The data contain hundreds of thousands of distinct CDR3 sequences, over 40% of them singletons. Sequenced: peripheral blood. Every receptor here comes from an adult man with Graves' ophthalmopathy.

This clonotype occurred many times. V usage is TRBV11-2 and J usage is TRBJ1-6; a weak D match, TRBD1 (5 bases). V gave up 3 bases and J gave up 8 bases, with 14 bases separating them. The germline V gene encodes CDR1 SGHAT and CDR2 FQNNGV. CDR3 size: 15 residues. The CDR3 bases are TGTGCCAGCAGCTTGGGGCGGGGAGGGGATTCACCCCTCCACTTT. Translated: CASSLGRGGDSPLHF.

The V and J genes are TRBV4-2 and TRBJ2-7; 9 bases align to TRBD1. The CDR3 has 15 amino acids. Per germline, CDR1 LGHNA and CDR2 YNFKEQ. The J segment lost 5 bases and the V segment lost 2 bases, leaving 7 bases of the junction unmatched. The CDR3 nucleotides read TGTGCCAGCAGCCAACCCGGGACAGGGACCAACGAGCAGTACTTC. Translation: CASSQPGTGTNEQYF.

With regard to this clonotype: This CDR3 fails to terminate in the conserved phenylalanine or tryptophan, so it likely reflects a read error. Because the CDR3's place on the DNA is in doubt, the DNA is left out and the CDR3 is given as listed by TCRdb. The V gene is TRBV9, the J gene TRBJ1-6; the table names TRBD1, a call not compared with the DNA. The germline gives CDR1 SGDLS, CDR2 YYNGEE. The length of the CDR3 is 12 amino acids, counting both ends. The CDR3 loop is CASSVGTGEPRL.

This clonotype was seen repeatedly, ten times or more. CDR3 loop: CASSFNGEQETQYF. The CDR3 DNA reads TGTGCCAGCAGCTTTAATGGGGAACAAGAGACCCAGTACTTC. This chain joins TRBV7-3 and TRBJ2-5; unclear D gene. CDR3 size: 14 residues. The V gene's germline CDR1 is SGHTA and CDR2 FQGTGA. V dropped 3 bases and J dropped 2 bases, with 10 bases sitting between them.

Worth noting for this clonotype: Sequence at one end of the junction differs from germline and may be a read error. The rearrangement uses TRBV10-3 and TRBJ2-5, with 9 bases matching TRBD2. The germline V gene encodes CDR1 ENHRY and CDR2 SYGVKD. The CDR3 contains 22 residues. CDR3 amino acids: CASSQSLASGAGSLGMRKTQYF. Written as DNA, the CDR3 is TGTGCCAGCAGTCAATCTCTGGCTAGCGGGGCGGGTTCGTTGGGGATGAGGAAGACCCAGTACTTC.

Ten or more counts support this clonotype. The chain joins TRBV7-9 to TRBJ2-5; 8 nucleotides line up with TRBD1. CDR3 length: 15 residues. Germline V gene sequence: CDR1 SEHNR, CDR2 FQNEAQ (reference sequence). The V gene end was trimmed by 4 bases and the J gene end by 3 bases; junction bases not matched to a gene: 7. CDR3 amino acids: CASSSPGTGEETQYF. CDR3 DNA: TGTGCCAGCAGCTCGCCCGGGACAGGTGAAGAGACCCAGTACTTC.

The CDR3 protein is CSQEGTSGQETQYF. As DNA, the CDR3 is TGCAGCCAAGAGGGGACTAGCGGACAAGAGACCCAGTACTTC. J is TRBJ2-5 and V is TRBV29-1; TRBD2 matches at 11 bases. The germline V gene has CDR1 SQVTM and CDR2 ANQGSEA. This CDR3 region has 14 residues. The junction had 7 bases not matched to a gene; V was cut back by 8 bases and J by 2 bases.

The chain uses TRBV7-2 and TRBJ2-7, with D possibly matching TRBD1 (6 bases). The CDR3 consists of 16 residues. Germline V gene lookup returns CDR1 SGHTA and CDR2 FQGNSA. V was cut by 1 base and J by 4 bases, with 17 bases left in between. The CDR3 protein is CASSLGSGTNPYEQYF. CDR3 nucleotides: TGTGCCAGCAGCTTAGGGTCCGGGACAAATCCATACGAGCAGTACTTC.

The chain combines TRBV7-9 with TRBJ1-3; the match to TRBD1 covers 7 bases. Germline values: CDR1 SEHNR, CDR2 FQNEAQ (reference sequence). V shed 5 bases, J shed 2 bases, and the junction held 0 bases outside the gene matches. The CDR3 is 13 residues long. For the CDR3, the DNA is TGTGCCAGCAGCCAGGGGGCTGGAAACACCATATATTTT. Translating gives CASSQGAGNTIYF.

This clonotype has ten or more counts. J is TRBJ2-6 and V is TRBV19; a possible D gene is TRBD1 (6 bases). Germline V gives CDR1 LNHDA, CDR2 SQIVND (reference sequence). Trimming cost V 4 bases and J 7 bases, with 8 bases left between them. The CDR3 has 13 amino acids. In DNA, the CDR3 is TGTGCCAGTAGTAGGGACACAGCCAACGTCCTGACTTTC. Encoded protein: CASSRDTANVLTF.

The gene calls are TRBV10-3 and TRBJ1-5; D is undetermined. V lost 6 bases, J lost 2 bases, and 5 bases lay in between. The CDR3 is made up of 12 amino acids. Germline V gives CDR1 ENHRY, CDR2 SYGVKD. The chain's CDR3 is CAIRHGNQPQHF. CDR3 coding DNA: TGTGCCATCAGACATGGCAATCAGCCCCAGCATTTT.

This clonotype was detected only a few times. This rearrangement joins TRBV2 to TRBJ1-5; D remains ambiguous. This CDR3 has 14 amino acids. V lost 11 bases, J lost 0 bases, and 14 bases lay in between. The V gene's germline CDR1 is SNHLY and CDR2 FYNNEI. DNA for the CDR3: TGTGCCTGGAGTGTACCACTTAGCAATCAGCCCCAGCATTTT. As protein: CAWSVPLSNQPQHF.

This clonotype was detected only a few times. The chain uses TRBV10-3 and TRBJ1-1, with D unclear. This CDR3 has 13 residues. Germline V gene sequence: CDR1 ENHRY, CDR2 SYGVKD. Trimming removed 10 bases from V and 0 bases from J, with 12 bases in between. Here the CDR3 DNA reads TGTGCCAGCAGCGAGACAATGAACACTGAAGCTTTCTTT. Its protein product is CASSETMNTEAFF.